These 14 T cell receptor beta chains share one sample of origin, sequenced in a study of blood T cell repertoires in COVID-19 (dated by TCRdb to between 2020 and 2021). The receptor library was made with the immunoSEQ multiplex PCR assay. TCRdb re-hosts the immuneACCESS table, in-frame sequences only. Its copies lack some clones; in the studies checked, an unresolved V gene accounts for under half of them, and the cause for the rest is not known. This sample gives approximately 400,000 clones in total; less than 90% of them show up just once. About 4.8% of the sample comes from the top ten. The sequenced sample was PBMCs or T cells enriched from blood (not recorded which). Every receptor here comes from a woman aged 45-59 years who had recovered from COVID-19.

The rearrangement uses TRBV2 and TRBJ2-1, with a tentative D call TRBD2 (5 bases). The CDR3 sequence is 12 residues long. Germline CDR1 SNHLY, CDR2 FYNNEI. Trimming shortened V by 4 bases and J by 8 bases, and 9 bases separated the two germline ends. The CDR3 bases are TGTGCCAGCAGTGTACGGGGAGATGAGCAGTTCTTC. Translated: CASSVRGDEQFF.

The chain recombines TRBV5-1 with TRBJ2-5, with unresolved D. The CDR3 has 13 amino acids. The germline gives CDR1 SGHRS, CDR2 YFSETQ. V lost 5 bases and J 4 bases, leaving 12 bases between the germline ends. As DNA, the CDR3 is TGCGCCAGCAGTCAGGTATCGCGAGAGACCCAGTACTTC. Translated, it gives CASSQVSRETQYF.

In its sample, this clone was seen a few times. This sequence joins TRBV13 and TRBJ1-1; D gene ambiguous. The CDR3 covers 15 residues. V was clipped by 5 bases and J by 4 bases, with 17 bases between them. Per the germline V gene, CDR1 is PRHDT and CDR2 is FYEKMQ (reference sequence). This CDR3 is CASSAQQIPSTEAFF. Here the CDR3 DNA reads TGTGCCAGCAGCGCCCAACAGATACCGAGCACTGAAGCTTTCTTT.

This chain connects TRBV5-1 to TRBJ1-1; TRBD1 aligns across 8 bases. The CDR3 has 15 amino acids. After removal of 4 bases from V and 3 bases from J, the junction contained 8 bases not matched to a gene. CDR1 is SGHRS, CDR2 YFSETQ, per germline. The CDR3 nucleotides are TGCGCCAGCAGCCCCCAGGGGGCGCGAGACACTGAAGCTTTCTTT. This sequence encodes CASSPQGARDTEAFF.

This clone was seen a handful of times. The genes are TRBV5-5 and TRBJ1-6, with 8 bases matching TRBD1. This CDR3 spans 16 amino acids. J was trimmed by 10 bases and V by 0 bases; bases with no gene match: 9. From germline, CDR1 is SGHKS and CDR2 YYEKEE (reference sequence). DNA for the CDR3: TGTGCCAGCAGCTTGGGGGTAGGACAGGGCGGATCACCCCTCCACTTT. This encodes CASSLGVGQGGSPLHF.

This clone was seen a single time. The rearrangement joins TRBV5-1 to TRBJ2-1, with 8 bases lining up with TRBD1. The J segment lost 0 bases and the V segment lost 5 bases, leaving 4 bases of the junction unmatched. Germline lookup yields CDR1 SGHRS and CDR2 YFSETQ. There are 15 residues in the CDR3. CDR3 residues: CASRGDRGSYNEQFF. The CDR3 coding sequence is TGCGCCAGCAGGGGCGACAGGGGCTCCTACAATGAGCAGTTCTTC. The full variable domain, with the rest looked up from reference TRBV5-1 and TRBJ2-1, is KAGVTQTPRYLIKTRGQQVTLSCSPISGHRSVSWYQQTPGQGLQFLFEYFSETQRNKGNFPGRFSGRQFSNSRSEMNVSTLELGDSALYLCASRGDRGSYNEQFFGPGTRLTVL.

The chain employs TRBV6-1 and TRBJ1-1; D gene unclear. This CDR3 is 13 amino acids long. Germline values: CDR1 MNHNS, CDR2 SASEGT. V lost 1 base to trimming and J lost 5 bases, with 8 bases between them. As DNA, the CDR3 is TGTGCCAGCAGTGAAGAATACGGTACTGAAGCTTTCTTT. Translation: CASSEEYGTEAFF.

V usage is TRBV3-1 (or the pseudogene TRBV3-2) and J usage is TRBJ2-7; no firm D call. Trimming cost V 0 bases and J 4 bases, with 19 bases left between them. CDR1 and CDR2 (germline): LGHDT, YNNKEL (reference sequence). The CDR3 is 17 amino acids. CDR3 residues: CASSQDSMGWLEYEQYF. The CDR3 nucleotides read TGTGCCAGCAGCCAAGATAGTATGGGCTGGCTTGAGTACGAGCAGTACTTC.

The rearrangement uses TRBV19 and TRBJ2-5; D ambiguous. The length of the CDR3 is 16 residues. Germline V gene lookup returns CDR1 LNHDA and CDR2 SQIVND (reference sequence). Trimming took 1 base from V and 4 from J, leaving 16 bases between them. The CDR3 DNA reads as TGTGCCAGTAGTATAGCGCCCTTACATGAGCGAGAGACCCAGTACTTC. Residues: CASSIAPLHERETQYF. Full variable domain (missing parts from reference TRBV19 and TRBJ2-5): DGGITQSPKYLFRKEGQNVTLSCEQNLNHDAMYWYRQDPGQGLRLIYYSQIVNDFQKGDIAEGYSVSREKKESFPLTVTSAQKNPTAFYLCASSIAPLHERETQYFGPGTRLLVL.

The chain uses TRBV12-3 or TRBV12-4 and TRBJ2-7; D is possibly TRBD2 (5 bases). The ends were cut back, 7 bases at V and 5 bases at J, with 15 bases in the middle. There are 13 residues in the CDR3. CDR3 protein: CASTRNGMHEQYF. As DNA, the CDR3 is TGTGCCAGCACCCGAAACGGGATGCACGAGCAGTACTTC.

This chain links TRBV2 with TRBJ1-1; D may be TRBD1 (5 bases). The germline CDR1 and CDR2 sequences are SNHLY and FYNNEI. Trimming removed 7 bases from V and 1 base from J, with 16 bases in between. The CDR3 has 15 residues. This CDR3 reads CASTSQGVGNTEAFF. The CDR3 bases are TGTGCCAGCACCTCGCAGGGTGTCGGGAACACTGAAGCTTTCTTT.

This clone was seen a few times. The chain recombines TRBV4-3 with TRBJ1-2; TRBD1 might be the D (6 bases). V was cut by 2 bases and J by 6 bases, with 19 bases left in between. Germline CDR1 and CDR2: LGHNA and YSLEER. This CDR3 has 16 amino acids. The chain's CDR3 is CASSQSQAWTANGYTF. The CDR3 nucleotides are TGCGCCAGCAGCCAATCTCAAGCTTGGACAGCTAATGGCTACACCTTC.

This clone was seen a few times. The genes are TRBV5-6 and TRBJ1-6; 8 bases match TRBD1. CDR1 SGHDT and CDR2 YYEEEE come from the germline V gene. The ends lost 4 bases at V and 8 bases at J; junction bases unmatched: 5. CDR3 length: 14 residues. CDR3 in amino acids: CASSPGQVDSPLHF. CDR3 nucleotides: TGTGCCAGCAGCCCGGGACAGGTCGATTCACCCCTCCACTTT.

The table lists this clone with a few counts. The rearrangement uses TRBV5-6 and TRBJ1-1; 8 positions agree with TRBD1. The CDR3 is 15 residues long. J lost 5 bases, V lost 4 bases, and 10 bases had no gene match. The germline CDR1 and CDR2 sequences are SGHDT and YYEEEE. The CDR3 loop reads CASSLRRGRETEAFF. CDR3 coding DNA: TGTGCCAGCAGCCTCCGCAGGGGGCGGGAGACTGAAGCTTTCTTT.